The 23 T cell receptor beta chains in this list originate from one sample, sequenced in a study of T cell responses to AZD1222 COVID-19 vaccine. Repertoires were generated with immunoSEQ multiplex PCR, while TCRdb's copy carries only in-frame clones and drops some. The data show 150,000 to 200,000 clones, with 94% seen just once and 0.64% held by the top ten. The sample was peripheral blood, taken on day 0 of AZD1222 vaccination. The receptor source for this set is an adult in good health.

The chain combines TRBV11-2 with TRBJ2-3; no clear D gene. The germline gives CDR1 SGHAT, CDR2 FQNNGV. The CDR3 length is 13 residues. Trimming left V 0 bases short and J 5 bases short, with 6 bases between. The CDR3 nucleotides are TGTGCCAGCAGCTTAGAAGGCCGAGATACGCAGTATTTT. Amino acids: CASSLEGRDTQYF.

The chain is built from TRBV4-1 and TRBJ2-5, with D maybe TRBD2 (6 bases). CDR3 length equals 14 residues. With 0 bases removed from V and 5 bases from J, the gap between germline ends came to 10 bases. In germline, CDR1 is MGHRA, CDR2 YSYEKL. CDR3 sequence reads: CASSQDPGVETQYF. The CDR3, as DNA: TGCGCCAGCAGCCAAGATCCGGGGGTGGAGACCCAGTACTTC.

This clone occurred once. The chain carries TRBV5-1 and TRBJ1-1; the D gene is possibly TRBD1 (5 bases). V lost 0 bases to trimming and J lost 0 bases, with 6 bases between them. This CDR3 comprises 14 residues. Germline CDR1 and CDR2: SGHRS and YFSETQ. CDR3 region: CASSLAGMNTEAFF. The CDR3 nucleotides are TGCGCCAGCAGCTTGGCAGGGATGAACACTGAAGCTTTCTTT. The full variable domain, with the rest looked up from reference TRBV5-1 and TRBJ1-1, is KAGVTQTPRYLIKTRGQQVTLSCSPISGHRSVSWYQQTPGQGLQFLFEYFSETQRNKGNFPGRFSGRQFSNSRSEMNVSTLELGDSALYLCASSLAGMNTEAFFGQGTRLTVV.

CDR3 in DNA: TGTGCCAGCAGCCACCCGGAGGCTAGCCGCCCTGAGCAGTTCTTC. As protein: CASSHPEASRPEQFF. This chain joins TRBV27 and TRBJ2-1; D possibly corresponds to TRBD2 (5 bases). Germline CDR1 and CDR2: MNHEY and SMNVEV (reference sequence). Trimming left V 6 bases short and J 9 bases short, with 21 bases between. CDR3 length: 15 amino acids.

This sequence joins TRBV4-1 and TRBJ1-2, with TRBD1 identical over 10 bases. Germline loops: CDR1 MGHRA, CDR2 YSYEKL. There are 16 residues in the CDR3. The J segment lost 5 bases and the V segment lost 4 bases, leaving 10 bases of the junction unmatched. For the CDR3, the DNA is TGCGCCAGCAGCCGTCCGGGACAGGGGTTTCGGTATGGCTACACCTTC. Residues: CASSRPGQGFRYGYTF.

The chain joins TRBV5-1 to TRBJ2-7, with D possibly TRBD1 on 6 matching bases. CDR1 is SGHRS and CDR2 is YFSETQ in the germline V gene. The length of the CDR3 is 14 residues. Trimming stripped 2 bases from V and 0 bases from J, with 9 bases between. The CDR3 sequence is CASSLQGPSYEQYF. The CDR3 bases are TGCGCCAGCAGCTTACAGGGACCCTCCTACGAGCAGTACTTC.

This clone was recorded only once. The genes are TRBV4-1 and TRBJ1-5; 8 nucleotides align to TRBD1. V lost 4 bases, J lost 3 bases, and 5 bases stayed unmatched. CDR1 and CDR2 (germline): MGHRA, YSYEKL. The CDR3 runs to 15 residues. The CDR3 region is CASSPQTGVNQPQHF. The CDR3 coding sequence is TGCGCCAGCAGCCCCCAGACAGGGGTCAATCAGCCCCAGCATTTT.

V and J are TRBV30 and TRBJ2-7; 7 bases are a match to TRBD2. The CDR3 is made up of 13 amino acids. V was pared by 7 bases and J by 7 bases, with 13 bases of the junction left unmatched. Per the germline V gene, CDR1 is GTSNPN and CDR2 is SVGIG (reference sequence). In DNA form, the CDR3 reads TGTGCCTTGGGGGGGGTAGCGGTTTTTGAGCAGTACTTC. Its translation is CALGGVAVFEQYF.

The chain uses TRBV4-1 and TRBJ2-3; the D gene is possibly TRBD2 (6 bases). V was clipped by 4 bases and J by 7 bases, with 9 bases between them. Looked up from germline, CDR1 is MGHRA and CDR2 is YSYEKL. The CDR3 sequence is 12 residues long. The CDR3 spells CASSRDLYTQYF. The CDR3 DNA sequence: TGCGCCAGCAGCCGGGACTTATATACGCAGTATTTT.

DNA of the CDR3: TGTGCCAGCAGCCCGAGTGAAGTCTATGGCTACACCTTC. Encoded protein: CASSPSEVYGYTF. The chain uses TRBV6-6 and TRBJ1-2, with D unclear. The germline V gene has CDR1 MNHNY and CDR2 SVGAGI (reference sequence). CDR3 length: 13 residues. The germline V and J ends were trimmed by 6 bases and 4 bases, with 12 bases remaining between them.

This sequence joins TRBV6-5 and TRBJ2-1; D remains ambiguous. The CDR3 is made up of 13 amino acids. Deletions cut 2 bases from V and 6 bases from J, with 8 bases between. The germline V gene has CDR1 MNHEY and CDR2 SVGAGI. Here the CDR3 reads CASSYSSPNEQFF. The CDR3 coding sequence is TGTGCCAGCAGTTACAGCAGTCCCAATGAGCAGTTCTTC.

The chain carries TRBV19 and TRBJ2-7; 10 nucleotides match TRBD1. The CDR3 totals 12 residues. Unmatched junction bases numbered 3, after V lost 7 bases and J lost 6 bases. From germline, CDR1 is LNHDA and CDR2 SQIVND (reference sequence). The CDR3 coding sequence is TGTGCCAGTATGGGACAGGGGCGCGAGCAGTACTTC. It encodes CASMGQGREQYF.

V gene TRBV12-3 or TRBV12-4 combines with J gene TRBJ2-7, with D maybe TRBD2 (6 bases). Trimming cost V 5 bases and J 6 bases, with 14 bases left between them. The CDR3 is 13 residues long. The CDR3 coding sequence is TGTGCCAGCAGTGGCCCTAGCGTGGGCGAGCAGTACTTC. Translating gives CASSGPSVGEQYF.

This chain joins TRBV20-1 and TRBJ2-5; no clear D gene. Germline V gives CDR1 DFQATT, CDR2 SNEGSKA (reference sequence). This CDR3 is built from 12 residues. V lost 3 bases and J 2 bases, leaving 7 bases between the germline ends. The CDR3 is CSASGLQETQYF. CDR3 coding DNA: TGCAGTGCTAGTGGGCTGCAAGAGACCCAGTACTTC.

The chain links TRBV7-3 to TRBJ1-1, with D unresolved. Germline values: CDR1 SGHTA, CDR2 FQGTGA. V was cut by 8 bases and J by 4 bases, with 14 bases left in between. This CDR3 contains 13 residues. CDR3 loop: CASGKVWGTEAFF. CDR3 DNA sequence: TGTGCCAGCGGGAAAGTTTGGGGCACTGAAGCTTTCTTT.

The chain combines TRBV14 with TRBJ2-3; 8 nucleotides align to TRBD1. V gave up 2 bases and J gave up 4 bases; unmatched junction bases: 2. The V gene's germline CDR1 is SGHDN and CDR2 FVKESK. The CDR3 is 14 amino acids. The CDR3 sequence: CASSQRQGSDTQYF. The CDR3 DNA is TGTGCCAGCAGCCAACGACAGGGGTCAGATACGCAGTATTTT. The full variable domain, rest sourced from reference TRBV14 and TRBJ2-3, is EAGVTQFPSHSVIEKGQTVTLRCDPISGHDNLYWYRRVMGKEIKFLLHFVKESKQDESGMPNNRFLAERTGGTYSTLKVQPAELEDSGVYFCASSQRQGSDTQYFGPGTRLTVL.

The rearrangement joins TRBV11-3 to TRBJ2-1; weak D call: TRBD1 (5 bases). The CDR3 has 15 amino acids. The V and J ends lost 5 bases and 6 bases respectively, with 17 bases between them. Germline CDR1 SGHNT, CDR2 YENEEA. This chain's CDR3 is CASSPTGRGVNEQFF. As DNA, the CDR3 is TGTGCCAGCAGCCCCACAGGCCGAGGAGTCAATGAGCAGTTCTTC.

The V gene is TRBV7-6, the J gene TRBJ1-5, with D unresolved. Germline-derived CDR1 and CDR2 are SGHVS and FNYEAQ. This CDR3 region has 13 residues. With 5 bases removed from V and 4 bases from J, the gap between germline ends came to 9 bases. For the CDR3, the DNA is TGTGCCAGCAGCCCGACCGGGAATCAGCCCCAGCATTTT. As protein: CASSPTGNQPQHF.

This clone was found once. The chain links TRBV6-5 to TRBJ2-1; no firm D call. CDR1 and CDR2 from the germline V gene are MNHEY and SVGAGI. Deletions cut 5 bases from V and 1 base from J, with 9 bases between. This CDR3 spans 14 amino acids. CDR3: CASSPDLSYNEQFF. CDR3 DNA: TGTGCCAGCAGTCCCGACCTTTCCTACAATGAGCAGTTCTTC.

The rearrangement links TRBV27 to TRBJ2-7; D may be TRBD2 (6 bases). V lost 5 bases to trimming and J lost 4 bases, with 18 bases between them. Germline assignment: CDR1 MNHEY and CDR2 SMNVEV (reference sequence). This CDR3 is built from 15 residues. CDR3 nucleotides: TGTGCCAGCAGTCGTTCAGCGGGTAATCCGTACGAGCAGTACTTC. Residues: CASSRSAGNPYEQYF.

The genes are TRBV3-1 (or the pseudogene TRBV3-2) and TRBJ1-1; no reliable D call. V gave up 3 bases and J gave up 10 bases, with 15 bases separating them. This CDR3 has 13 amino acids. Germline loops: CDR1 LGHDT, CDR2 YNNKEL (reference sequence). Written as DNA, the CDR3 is TGTGCCAGCAGCCAGGACCAAAAATCTGGAGCTTTCTTT. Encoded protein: CASSQDQKSGAFF.

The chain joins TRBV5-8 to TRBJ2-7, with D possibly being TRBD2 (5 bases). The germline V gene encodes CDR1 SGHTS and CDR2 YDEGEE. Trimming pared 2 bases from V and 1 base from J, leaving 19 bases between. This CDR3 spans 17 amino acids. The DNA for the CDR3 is TGTGCCAGCAGCTTCCATCGGTGGACGGAGGCTTCCTACGAGCAGTACTTC. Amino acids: CASSFHRWTEASYEQYF.

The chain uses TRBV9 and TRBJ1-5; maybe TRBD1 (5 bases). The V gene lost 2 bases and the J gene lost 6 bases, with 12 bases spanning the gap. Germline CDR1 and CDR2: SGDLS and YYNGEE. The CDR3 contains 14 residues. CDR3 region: CASSVGQGSQPQHF. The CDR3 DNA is TGTGCCAGCAGCGTGGGCCAGGGTAGTCAGCCCCAGCATTTT.